This is a list of T cell receptor beta chains from one sample in a study of glioma-infiltrating T cells after dendritic cell vaccination. TCRdb keeps only in-frame clones here, not all; method: immunoSEQ multiplex PCR. The sample includes some 91,000 clones, 80% to 90% of them seen just once. The specimen comprised blood, sampled after dendritic cell vaccination. The receptors originated from a human donor with glioblastoma. Each CDR3 is given with its conserved first and last residue. The D gene is left open where the match is weak. A clone size is listed for some rows: how often the clone was seen (once, few, many), or a class if it is expanded.

d_call | j_call | v_call | clone_size | cdr3_nt | cdr3_aa
TRBD1 | TRBJ1-2 | TRBV28 | . | TGTGCCAGCAGCAACGGACAGGGACTTAACTATGGCTACACCTTC | CASSNGQGLNYGYTF
. | TRBJ1-2 | TRBV5-1 | . | TGCGCCAGCAGCTTGGAGTTAGGCACGGGCTATGGCTACACCTTC | CASSLELGTGYGYTF
. | TRBJ2-1 | TRBV5-6 | . | TGTGCCAGCAGCTTGCAGCCGGGGGCCTACAATGAGCAGTTCTTC | CASSLQPGAYNEQFF
. | TRBJ2-2 | TRBV18 | . | TGTGCCAGCTCACCGGGGGGATCGAACACCGGGGAGCTGTTTTTT | CASSPGGSNTGELFF
TRBD2 | TRBJ2-4 | TRBV11-2 | . | TGTGCCAGCAGAAGCGGGACCCTAGCCAAAAACATTCAGTACTTC | CASRSGTLAKNIQYF
TRBD1 | TRBJ2-7 | TRBV19 | . | TGTGCCAGTAGTATGGGGACAGGGTTCTCCTACGAGCAGTACTTC | CASSMGTGFSYEQYF
TRBD1 | TRBJ2-4 | TRBV25-1 | . | TGTGCCAGCAGTGGGGGACAGGGGAGGAAGGCCAAAAACATTCAGTACTTC | CASSGGQGRKAKNIQYF
. | TRBJ2-7 | TRBV2 | . | TGTGCCAGCAGGCTCGACCAGGGTGGTAGCTACGAGCAGTACTTC | CASRLDQGGSYEQYF
TRBD1 | TRBJ2-7 | TRBV6-5 | . | TGTGCCAGCAGTTACGGGTCGGGGACAGGGGCCTACGAGCAGTACTTC | CASSYGSGTGAYEQYF
. | TRBJ2-7 | TRBV5-1 | . | TGCGCCAGCAGCCCCGACACCCTCGCCTACGAGCAGTACTTC | CASSPDTLAYEQYF
. | TRBJ1-2 | TRBV7-9 | few | TGTGCCAGCAGCTTACCGGGAGGGTATGGCTACACCTTC | CASSLPGGYGYTF
. | TRBJ1-2 | TRBV7-2 | . | TGTGCCAGCAGCTCAACCCCAGGGAATAACTATGGCTACACCTTC | CASSSTPGNNYGYTF
TRBD2 | TRBJ2-1 | TRBV5-1 | . | TGCGCCAGCAGCTCACCTAGCGGGAGATTGTCAGGTGAGCAGTTCTTC | CASSSPSGRLSGEQFF
. | TRBJ1-2 | TRBV29-1 | few | TGCAGCGTTGACCGCCCAGGGTATGGCTACACCTTC | CSVDRPGYGYTF
. | TRBJ1-1 | TRBV20-1 | . | TGCAGTGCTAGAGCGGCCATCGGGGTCTTT | CSARAAIGVF
. | TRBJ1-1 | TRBV6-5 | . | TGTGCCAGCAGTTACTCGAGGTGGACAATGAACACTGAAGCTTTCTTT | CASSYSRWTMNTEAFF
TRBD2 | TRBJ2-3 | TRBV13 | . | TGTGCCAGCAGCTCAGGACTAGCGGGAGGAGAGTATACGCAGTATTTT | CASSSGLAGGEYTQYF
TRBD1 | TRBJ1-5 | TRBV6-5 | few | TGTGCCAGCAGCGCAGGGACAGGGAAAGGTCAGCCCCAGCATTTT | CASSAGTGKGQPQHF
. | TRBJ2-1 | TRBV9 | once | TGTGCCAGCAGCGTAGTTGGAATGGGCGTATTAAGCTCCTACAATGAGCAGTTCTTC | CASSVVGMGVLSSYNEQFF
TRBD2 | TRBJ2-2 | TRBV30 | few | TGTGCCTGGACAACGGGTAGCGGGGTGAACACCGGGGAGCTGTTTTTT | CAWTTGSGVNTGELFF
TRBD1 | TRBJ1-3 | TRBV10-3 | few | TGTGCCATTGGGGACAGTTTCTCTGGAAACACCATATATTTT | CAIGDSFSGNTIYF
. | TRBJ2-3 | TRBV9 | . | TGTGCCAGCAGCGTAGTACAGCGGCTCACAGATACGCAGTATTTT | CASSVVQRLTDTQYF
TRBD1 | TRBJ1-4 | TRBV5-1 | . | TGCGCCAGCAGCTCACAGGGGGCCACGGCTAATGAAAAACTGTTTTTT | CASSSQGATANEKLFF
. | TRBJ2-5 | TRBV19 | . | TGTGCCAGTAGTAACAATGGGGCTCAAGAGACCCAGTACTTC | CASSNNGAQETQYF